These T cell receptor beta chains were read from a single sample in a study of CD8 T cells in ankylosing spondylitis. In TCRdb, the 5' RACE reads were re-called with MiXCR into one record per CDR3 protein. Of about 360,000 distinct CDR3 sequences in the sample, roughly 22% are singletons; the top ten hold under 15%. Sequenced material: blood, either unsorted or a sorted T cell fraction (not recorded which). The source of these receptors is a male donor with ankylosing spondylitis or in good health (not recorded which). The CDR3 runs from the conserved cysteine through the conserved F or W. Fields, in order: D gene, J gene, clone size, V gene, CDR3 DNA, CDR3 protein. A D gene is named only where the DNA matches it firmly. Rows may omit the clone size; those that give it use once, few, many or a size class.

TRBD2,TRBJ2-3,few,TRBV12-3/TRBV12-4,TGTGCCAGCAGCCTGGGGACTAGCGGGGGGACAGATACGCAGTATTTT,CASSLGTSGGTDTQYF
TRBD2,TRBJ2-1,NA,TRBV12-3/TRBV12-4,TGTGCCAGCAGTTTAGGGGCGGGGGACTGGTCGTACAATGAGCAGTTCTTC,CASSLGAGDWSYNEQFF
NA,TRBJ2-1,NA,TRBV2,TGTGCCAGCACCCCCGGGGGACAGATTTACAATGAGCAGTTCTTC,CASTPGGQIYNEQFF
NA,TRBJ1-2,NA,TRBV5-1,TGCGCCAGCAGCTTGGCCCATACGGGGGCAGGGAATGGCTACACCTTC,CASSLAHTGAGNGYTF
NA,TRBJ2-1,NA,TRBV20-1,TGCAGTGCTGTAAACCGGGACTACAATGAGCAGTTCTTC,CSAVNRDYNEQFF
NA,TRBJ1-1,NA,TRBV7-9,TGTGCCAGCAGCTCCTCATTTTGGACTAGTAACACTGAAGCTTTCTTT,CASSSSFWTSNTEAFF
NA,TRBJ1-5,NA,TRBV28,TGTGCCAGCCTGGTCGGGGAGTGGAATCAGCCCCAGCATTTT,CASLVGEWNQPQHF
NA,TRBJ2-7,NA,TRBV20-1,TGCAGTGCCCCTCGCGGGACAGCCAGCACCTACGAGCAGTACTTC,CSAPRGTASTYEQYF
NA,TRBJ2-5,NA,TRBV7-9,TGTGCCAGCAGCTTCCTCAAGACAGACCTGTACCAAGAGACCCAGTACTTC,CASSFLKTDLYQETQYF
TRBD1,TRBJ2-7,NA,TRBV10-3,TGTGCCATCAGGGGGGAACAGGGGGCATACGACGAGCAGTACTTC,CAIRGEQGAYDEQYF
TRBD2,TRBJ2-3,NA,TRBV7-2,TGTGCCAGCAGCTTAGGGTTTAGCGGGGGTCTAGATACGCAGTATTTT,CASSLGFSGGLDTQYF
TRBD1,TRBJ2-7,few,TRBV12-3/TRBV12-4,TGTGCCAGCAGCACCTCGGGGGGACAGGGGGCTTGGGAGCAGTACTTC,CASSTSGGQGAWEQYF
TRBD2,TRBJ2-1,once,TRBV11-2,TGTGCCAGCAGCGCGGGACTAGCGCCCTACAATGAGCAGTTCTTC,CASSAGLAPYNEQFF
TRBD1,TRBJ2-7,few,TRBV28,TGTGCCAGCAGTCTGTCCGGGACAGGGGGGATTGAGCAGTACTTC,CASSLSGTGGIEQYF
NA,TRBJ2-7,NA,TRBV18,TGTGCCAGCTCACCACAGGGCGCCCCCGAGCAGTACTTC,CASSPQGAPEQYF
TRBD1,TRBJ2-2,few,TRBV11-1,TGTGCCAGCAGCCCCACCCCCGGACAGGGGGCCGCGAACACCGGGGAGCTGTTTTTT,CASSPTPGQGAANTGELFF
NA,TRBJ2-1,NA,TRBV28,TGTGCCAGCAGCGGGCCCCTGAACTACAATGAGCAGTTCTTC,CASSGPLNYNEQFF
TRBD2,TRBJ2-1,NA,TRBV28,TGTGCCAGCAGTTTGGCTAGCGGGGGAGTAGATGAGCAGTTCTTC,CASSLASGGVDEQFF
NA,TRBJ2-1,NA,TRBV7-2,TGTGCCAGCAGCTTAATCGGGGCTAGCTCCTACAATGAGCAGTTCTTC,CASSLIGASSYNEQFF
NA,TRBJ2-7,few,TRBV10-1,TGCGCCAGCAGCGCTATCGGGAGCTCCTACGAGCAGTACTTC,CASSAIGSSYEQYF
NA,TRBJ2-1,NA,TRBV27,TGTGCCAGCAGGACGACGTACAATGAGCAGTTCTTC,CASRTTYNEQFF
NA,TRBJ2-1,NA,TRBV3-1,TGTGCCAGCAGCCAAGCAGGACTGACCTACAATGAGCAGTTCTTC,CASSQAGLTYNEQFF
NA,TRBJ2-1,NA,TRBV5-1,TGCGCCAGCAGCTTGGAGACAGACTACAATGAGCAGTTCTTC,CASSLETDYNEQFF
NA,TRBJ2-1,few,TRBV18,TGTGCCAGCTCACCGGTCAGGGGCACCTACAATGAGCAGTTCTTC,CASSPVRGTYNEQFF
TRBD1,TRBJ2-2,NA,TRBV2,TGTGCCAGCACCTATGGCCTCTCGGGACAGGGGAGGAACGGGGAGCTGTTTTTT,CASTYGLSGQGRNGELFF
NA,TRBJ2-3,NA,TRBV25-1,TGTGCCAGCTCCCAGTTCCGTGGGGATACGCAGTATTTT,CASSQFRGDTQYF
TRBD2,TRBJ2-5,many,TRBV12-3/TRBV12-4,TGTGCCAGCAGTTCCCTAGCGGGGGGGCGGGAGACCCAGTACTTC,CASSSLAGGRETQYF
TRBD1,TRBJ2-7,NA,TRBV12-3/TRBV12-4,TGTGCCAGCAGTTTAGGACAGGGGGGGGTCGAGCAGTACTTC,CASSLGQGGVEQYF
NA,TRBJ2-2,NA,TRBV6-5,TGTGCCAGCAGTTACCATTCGTCGGACACCGGGGAGCTGTTTTTT,CASSYHSSDTGELFF
NA,TRBJ1-1,NA,TRBV20-1,TGCAGTGCACAAAGGGGGGAGCTTAACACTGAAGCTTTCTTT,CSAQRGELNTEAFF
NA,TRBJ1-5,few,TRBV20-1,TGCAGTGCTAGATGGGGGGGCGGCCAGCCCCAGCATTTT,CSARWGGGQPQHF
TRBD2,TRBJ2-3,many,TRBV12-3/TRBV12-4,TGTGCCAGCAGAGGTTTGGCGGGAGAGTTCACAGATACGCAGTATTTT,CASRGLAGEFTDTQYF
TRBD1,TRBJ2-7,few,TRBV12-3/TRBV12-4,TGTGCCAGCAGTATCGGGACAGACTACGAGCAGTACTTC,CASSIGTDYEQYF
NA,TRBJ1-2,NA,TRBV4-1,TGCGCCAGCAGCCAAGATAAGGTGGTCACAGCTAACTATGGCTACACCTTC,CASSQDKVVTANYGYTF
TRBD1,TRBJ1-1,NA,TRBV19,TGTGCCAGTTGGGACAGGGGGCCTGAAGCTTTCTTT,CASWDRGPEAFF
NA,TRBJ2-6,few,TRBV21-1,TGTGCCAGCATCAGGGCAGGGGTACCTATCTCTGGGGCCAACGTCCTGACTTTC,CASIRAGVPISGANVLTF
NA,TRBJ2-7,few,TRBV20-1,TGCAGTGCTAGGGACAGAAACATCTACGAGCAGTACTTC,CSARDRNIYEQYF
NA,TRBJ2-7,many,TRBV7-9,TGTGCCAGCAGCTTTAGTCCAGCCCGGGGGCAGTACTTC,CASSFSPARGQYF
NA,TRBJ1-1,once,TRBV29-1,TGCAGCATAGGCCGTGGTGTCGAAGCTTTCTTT,CSIGRGVEAFF
NA,TRBJ2-1,NA,TRBV11-2,TGTGCCAGCAGCGCGCCGAGCAATGAGCAGTTCTTC,CASSAPSNEQFF
NA,TRBJ2-7,NA,TRBV5-1,TGCGCCAGCAGCTTGGGGGGGCTGTTAGAGCAGTACTTC,CASSLGGLLEQYF
NA,TRBJ2-3,few,TRBV4-1,TGCGCCAGCAGCCTTATTACATCTAGCACAGATACGCAGTATTTT,CASSLITSSTDTQYF
TRBD1,TRBJ1-1,few,TRBV11-2,TGTGCCAGCAGCTCGGCAAGACGACAGGGGACGAGCACTGAAGCTTTCTTT,CASSSARRQGTSTEAFF
NA,TRBJ2-7,NA,TRBV11-2,TGTGCCAGCAGCTCAACAGGGTCGGCCTACGAGCAGTACTTC,CASSSTGSAYEQYF
NA,TRBJ2-2,NA,TRBV5-6,TGTGCCAGCAGCTTGGGCAGCACCGGGGAGCTGTTTTTT,CASSLGSTGELFF
NA,TRBJ2-1,few,TRBV11-2,TGTGCCAGCAGCTTAGAATCTCGGGATAGGTCAGATGAGCAGTTCTTC,CASSLESRDRSDEQFF
TRBD2,TRBJ2-3,NA,TRBV5-1,TGCGCCAGCAGCTTGGAGTTGGCGGGGGACACAGATACGCAGTATTTT,CASSLELAGDTDTQYF
NA,TRBJ2-7,NA,TRBV20-1,TGCAGTGCTAGGTCCCATAGCGGATCCTACGAGCAGTACTTC,CSARSHSGSYEQYF
NA,TRBJ1-1,few,TRBV3-1,TGTGCCAGCAGCCAAGAGGGGGCTTCATGGGTAGCTTTCTTT,CASSQEGASWVAFF
NA,TRBJ2-3,NA,TRBV12-3/TRBV12-4,TGTGCCAGCCGTCTTGTGGCGGATGCGCAGTATTTT,CASRLVADAQYF
NA,TRBJ2-1,few,TRBV7-9,TGTGCCAGCAGCCCCCTACACGAAAGCTCCTACAATGAGCAGTTCTTC,CASSPLHESSYNEQFF
TRBD1,TRBJ1-2,few,TRBV28,TGTGCCAGCAGTCGTAGAACACAGGGGTTTGGCTACACCTTC,CASSRRTQGFGYTF
NA,TRBJ2-2,once,TRBV12-3/TRBV12-4,TGTGCCAGCAATACAGGGCTTTCCGGGGAGCTGTTTTTT,CASNTGLSGELFF
NA,TRBJ1-3,NA,TRBV5-1,TGCGCCAGCAGCTGGGGACCGAACTCTGGAAACACCATATATTTT,CASSWGPNSGNTIYF
TRBD2,TRBJ2-7,NA,TRBV15,TGTGCCACCAGCAGAGTGCGGGGGGCAGGCGAGCAGTACTTC,CATSRVRGAGEQYF